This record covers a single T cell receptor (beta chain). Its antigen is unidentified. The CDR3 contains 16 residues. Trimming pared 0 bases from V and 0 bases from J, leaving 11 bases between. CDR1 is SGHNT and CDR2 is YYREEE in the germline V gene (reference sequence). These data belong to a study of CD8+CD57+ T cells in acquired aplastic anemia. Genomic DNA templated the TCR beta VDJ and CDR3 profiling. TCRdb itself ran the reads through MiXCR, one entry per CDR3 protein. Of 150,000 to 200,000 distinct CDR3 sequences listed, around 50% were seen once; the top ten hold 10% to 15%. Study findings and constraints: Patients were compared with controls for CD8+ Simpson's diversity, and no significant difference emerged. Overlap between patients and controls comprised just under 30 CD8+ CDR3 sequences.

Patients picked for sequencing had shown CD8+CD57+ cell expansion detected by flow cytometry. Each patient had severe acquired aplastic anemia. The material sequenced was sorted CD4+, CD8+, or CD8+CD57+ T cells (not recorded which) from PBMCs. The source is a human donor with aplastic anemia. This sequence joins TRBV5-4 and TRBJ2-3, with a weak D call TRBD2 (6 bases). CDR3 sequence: CASSLGLVYSTDTQYF. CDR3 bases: TGTGCCAGCAGCTTGGGACTAGTTTATAGCACAGATACGCAGTATTTT.